A selection of T cell receptor beta chains follows, all from one sample in a study of response to subunit inactivated influenza vaccine. From the RT-PCR reads, TCRdb called clonotypes with MiXCR, one entry per CDR3 protein. The sample contains about 700,000 distinct CDR3 sequences, more than 15% of which appear only once. The sample consisted of PBMCs from blood, taken about 11 days after vaccination. Receptors were obtained from a man over 45 who received an inactivated influenza vaccine. Each CDR3 is given with its conserved first and last residue. A D gene is named only where the DNA matches it firmly. Clone size appears in some rows only: once, few, many, or a class for an expanded clone.

d_gene: -; j_gene: TRBJ2-1; abundance: -; v_gene: TRBV6-1; CDR3aa: CASSPRTLLNEQFF; CDR3nt: TGTGCCAGCAGCCCAAGGACACTCCTCAATGAGCAGTTCTTC
d_gene: -; j_gene: TRBJ2-1; abundance: few; v_gene: TRBV5-1; CDR3aa: CASSSALRGSEGGRGNEQFF; CDR3nt: TGCGCCAGCAGCTCCGCCCTGAGGGGGTCGGAGGGCGGGAGAGGCAATGAGCAGTTCTTC
d_gene: TRBD1; j_gene: TRBJ1-6; abundance: few; v_gene: TRBV20-1; CDR3aa: CSARRDRGPNSPLHF; CDR3nt: TGCAGTGCTAGAAGGGACAGGGGGCCGAATTCACCCCTCCACTTT
d_gene: TRBD1; j_gene: TRBJ2-4; abundance: -; v_gene: TRBV3-1; CDR3aa: CASSPGGIQYF; CDR3nt: TGTGCCAGCAGCCCAGGGGGCATTCAGTACTTC
d_gene: -; j_gene: TRBJ1-5; abundance: -; v_gene: TRBV20-1; CDR3aa: CCARDLAAAYSNQPQHF; CDR3nt: TGCTGTGCTAGAGATCTAGCGGCAGCCTATAGCAATCAGCCCCAGCATTTT
d_gene: TRBD1; j_gene: TRBJ1-2; abundance: -; v_gene: TRBV19; CDR3aa: CASSARTGGVTPYGYTF; CDR3nt: TGTGCCAGTAGTGCCCGGACAGGGGGCGTGACGCCCTATGGCTACACCTTC
d_gene: -; j_gene: TRBJ1-1; abundance: few; v_gene: TRBV12-5; CDR3aa: CASGLVVGTGMNTEAFF; CDR3nt: TGTGCTAGTGGTTTGGTAGTGGGAACGGGCATGAACACTGAAGCTTTCTTT
d_gene: -; j_gene: TRBJ1-5; abundance: many; v_gene: TRBV6-4; CDR3aa: CASSEAENQPQHF; CDR3nt: TGTGCCAGCAGTGAAGCGGAGAATCAGCCCCAGCATTTT
d_gene: TRBD2; j_gene: TRBJ2-1; abundance: -; v_gene: TRBV20-1; CDR3aa: CSARAPIGGSPSYNEQFF; CDR3nt: TGCAGTGCTAGAGCCCCGATCGGCGGGAGCCCCTCCTACAATGAGCAGTTCTTC
d_gene: TRBD1; j_gene: TRBJ1-1; abundance: -; v_gene: TRBV12-3/TRBV12-4; CDR3aa: CASSYRGSDTEAFF; CDR3nt: TGTGCCAGCAGTTACAGGGGAAGCGACACTGAAGCTTTCTTT
d_gene: -; j_gene: TRBJ2-7; abundance: -; v_gene: TRBV27; CDR3aa: CASSSTGRLNYEQYF; CDR3nt: TGTGCCAGCAGTTCAACGGGACGGCTAAACTACGAGCAGTACTTC
d_gene: -; j_gene: TRBJ2-1; abundance: few; v_gene: TRBV19; CDR3aa: CASSSELRDWHINEQFF; CDR3nt: TGTGCCAGTAGTTCCGAACTCCGGGACTGGCACATCAATGAGCAGTTCTTC
d_gene: -; j_gene: TRBJ1-1; abundance: -; v_gene: TRBV29-1; CDR3aa: CSVFLGVAGTEAFF; CDR3nt: TGCAGCGTTTTTCTAGGGGTGGCTGGGACTGAAGCTTTCTTT
d_gene: -; j_gene: TRBJ1-2; abundance: -; v_gene: TRBV7-2; CDR3aa: CASSFRREANYGYTF; CDR3nt: TGTGCCAGCAGCTTCCGGAGGGAAGCTAACTATGGCTACACCTTC
d_gene: TRBD1; j_gene: TRBJ2-3; abundance: many; v_gene: TRBV29-1; CDR3aa: CSVGGQGSTDTQYF; CDR3nt: TGCAGCGTTGGGGGACAGGGAAGCACAGATACGCAGTATTTT
d_gene: -; j_gene: TRBJ2-3; abundance: -; v_gene: TRBV6-2/TRBV6-3; CDR3aa: CASSFRTTSQLADTQYF; CDR3nt: TGTGCCAGCAGTTTCCGGACTACGTCACAATTAGCAGATACGCAGTATTTT
d_gene: -; j_gene: TRBJ1-1; abundance: few; v_gene: TRBV10-3; CDR3aa: CAISESGNTEAFF; CDR3nt: TGTGCCATCAGTGAGTCGGGGAACACTGAAGCTTTCTTT
d_gene: TRBD1; j_gene: TRBJ2-3; abundance: -; v_gene: TRBV5-1; CDR3aa: CASSGQGGTDTQYF; CDR3nt: TGCGCCAGCAGCGGACAGGGTGGCACAGATACGCAGTATTTT
d_gene: -; j_gene: TRBJ2-5; abundance: few; v_gene: TRBV6-2/TRBV6-3; CDR3aa: CASSYRLGGLQETQYF; CDR3nt: TGTGCCAGCAGTTATCGTCTTGGGGGGTTACAAGAGACCCAGTACTTC
d_gene: TRBD1; j_gene: TRBJ2-1; abundance: -; v_gene: TRBV6-1; CDR3aa: CASRAGTGGNEQFF; CDR3nt: TGTGCCAGCAGGGCCGGGACAGGGGGAAATGAGCAGTTCTTC
d_gene: -; j_gene: TRBJ2-3; abundance: few; v_gene: TRBV24-1; CDR3aa: CATSEGLLDTQYF; CDR3nt: TGTGCCACCAGTGAAGGACTGCTAGATACGCAGTATTTT
d_gene: -; j_gene: TRBJ2-1; abundance: -; v_gene: TRBV6-5; CDR3aa: CASSYVQGYNEQFF; CDR3nt: TGTGCCAGCAGTTACGTTCAGGGGTACAATGAGCAGTTCTTC
d_gene: -; j_gene: TRBJ2-1; abundance: few; v_gene: TRBV28; CDR3aa: CASSFPRVSNNEQFF; CDR3nt: TGTGCCAGCAGTTTTCCCAGGGTCTCCAACAATGAGCAGTTCTTC
d_gene: TRBD2; j_gene: TRBJ2-7; abundance: -; v_gene: TRBV19; CDR3aa: CASSETTGTSGYEQYF; CDR3nt: TGTGCCAGTAGCGAAACCACCGGGACTAGCGGGTACGAGCAGTACTTC
d_gene: TRBD1; j_gene: TRBJ2-1; abundance: -; v_gene: TRBV9; CDR3aa: CASSVGVRGSYNEQFF; CDR3nt: TGTGCCAGCAGCGTAGGGGTCAGGGGGTCTTACAATGAGCAGTTCTTC
d_gene: TRBD2; j_gene: TRBJ2-2; abundance: few; v_gene: TRBV30; CDR3aa: CAWTTGGFSSNTGELFF; CDR3nt: TGTGCCTGGACCACGGGGGGGTTCTCTTCGAACACCGGGGAGCTGTTTTTT
d_gene: TRBD1; j_gene: TRBJ1-5; abundance: few; v_gene: TRBV5-1; CDR3aa: CASSVGTGGGNQPQHF; CDR3nt: TGCGCCAGCAGCGTAGGGACAGGGGGAGGCAATCAGCCCCAGCATTTT
d_gene: TRBD1; j_gene: TRBJ1-4; abundance: -; v_gene: TRBV29-1; CDR3aa: CSVGRGRKELFF; CDR3nt: TGCAGCGTTGGCAGGGGGCGGAAGGAACTGTTTTTT
d_gene: -; j_gene: TRBJ2-7; abundance: -; v_gene: TRBV7-2; CDR3aa: CASSFLEVGAYEQYF; CDR3nt: TGTGCCAGCAGCTTTCTCGAGGTCGGAGCCTACGAGCAGTACTTC
d_gene: -; j_gene: TRBJ1-1; abundance: few; v_gene: TRBV5-1; CDR3aa: CASSLWDTMNTEAFF; CDR3nt: TGCGCCAGCAGCTTGTGGGACACCATGAACACTGAAGCTTTCTTT
d_gene: -; j_gene: TRBJ1-6; abundance: few; v_gene: TRBV9; CDR3aa: CASSVLENSPLHF; CDR3nt: TGTGCCAGCAGCGTATTGGAGAATTCACCCCTCCACTTT
d_gene: -; j_gene: TRBJ1-1; abundance: -; v_gene: TRBV20-1; CDR3aa: CSAKRGGSNTEAFF; CDR3nt: TGCAGTGCTAAACGGGGTGGGTCGAACACTGAAGCTTTCTTT
d_gene: -; j_gene: TRBJ2-7; abundance: -; v_gene: TRBV5-1; CDR3aa: CASRIGDSKYEQYF; CDR3nt: TGCGCCAGCAGGATCGGAGACAGCAAATACGAGCAGTACTTC
d_gene: TRBD2; j_gene: TRBJ2-3; abundance: -; v_gene: TRBV7-8; CDR3aa: CASSLVGRAGGQDTQYF; CDR3nt: TGTGCCAGCAGCTTAGTGGGACGAGCGGGGGGACAAGATACGCAGTATTTT
d_gene: TRBD1; j_gene: TRBJ2-7; abundance: few; v_gene: TRBV10-3; CDR3aa: CAISDIPGRQGQYF; CDR3nt: TGTGCCATCAGTGATATCCCCGGCAGACAGGGGCAGTACTTC
d_gene: -; j_gene: TRBJ1-2; abundance: -; v_gene: TRBV5-1; CDR3aa: CASSSANRDGYTF; CDR3nt: TGCGCCAGCAGCTCGGCTAACAGGGACGGCTACACCTTC
d_gene: -; j_gene: TRBJ2-1; abundance: few; v_gene: TRBV6-5; CDR3aa: CASSYSRGSRHEQFF; CDR3nt: TGTGCCAGCAGTTACTCGAGGGGGTCGAGGCATGAGCAGTTCTTC
d_gene: TRBD1; j_gene: TRBJ2-5; abundance: few; v_gene: TRBV5-6; CDR3aa: CASSPGQGAVFGETQYF; CDR3nt: TGTGCCAGCAGCCCCGGACAGGGGGCCGTATTTGGGGAGACCCAGTACTTC
d_gene: -; j_gene: TRBJ2-5; abundance: -; v_gene: TRBV4-1; CDR3aa: CASSQGPEGTQYF; CDR3nt: TGCGCCAGCAGCCAAGGCCCTGAAGGCACCCAGTACTTC
d_gene: -; j_gene: TRBJ2-7; abundance: many; v_gene: TRBV5-6; CDR3aa: CASSSRIRTSYEQYF; CDR3nt: TGTGCCAGCAGCTCCAGAATTAGGACCTCTTACGAGCAGTACTTC
d_gene: -; j_gene: TRBJ1-1; abundance: many; v_gene: TRBV12-3/TRBV12-4; CDR3aa: CASSPRGRNTEAFF; CDR3nt: TGTGCCAGCAGCCCGCGGGGGAGGAACACTGAAGCTTTCTTT
d_gene: TRBD2; j_gene: TRBJ2-1; abundance: few; v_gene: TRBV7-8; CDR3aa: CASSPKRLAVSSYNEQFF; CDR3nt: TGTGCCAGCAGCCCCAAGAGACTAGCGGTTAGCTCCTACAATGAGCAGTTCTTC
d_gene: TRBD2; j_gene: TRBJ2-1; abundance: -; v_gene: TRBV20-1; CDR3aa: CSSKSGGQSNEQFF; CDR3nt: TGCAGTTCCAAAAGCGGGGGGCAGTCGAATGAGCAGTTCTTC
d_gene: TRBD2; j_gene: TRBJ2-1; abundance: -; v_gene: TRBV7-2; CDR3aa: CASSSTSGGDYNEQFF; CDR3nt: TGTGCCAGCAGCTCGACTAGCGGGGGGGACTACAATGAGCAGTTCTTC
d_gene: TRBD1; j_gene: TRBJ1-1; abundance: few; v_gene: TRBV12-3/TRBV12-4; CDR3aa: CASSLTGGFGTEAFF; CDR3nt: TGTGCCAGCAGTTTAACAGGGGGCTTCGGCACTGAAGCTTTCTTT
d_gene: -; j_gene: TRBJ2-6; abundance: -; v_gene: TRBV15; CDR3aa: CATSQRVLSSGANVLTF; CDR3nt: TGTGCCACCAGTCAGAGGGTTTTAAGCTCTGGGGCCAACGTCCTGACTTTC
d_gene: TRBD2; j_gene: TRBJ2-3; abundance: -; v_gene: TRBV9; CDR3aa: CASSVATGGLAGLTDTQYF; CDR3nt: TGTGCCAGCAGCGTAGCTACGGGGGGACTAGCGGGACTCACAGATACGCAGTATTTT
d_gene: TRBD2; j_gene: TRBJ2-3; abundance: -; v_gene: TRBV11-2; CDR3aa: CASSLVGTSGGAVNTQYF; CDR3nt: TGTGCCAGCAGCTTAGTAGGGACTAGCGGGGGGGCGGTTAATACGCAGTATTTT
d_gene: -; j_gene: TRBJ2-7; abundance: few; v_gene: TRBV7-2; CDR3aa: CASSLEAPYEQYF; CDR3nt: TGTGCCAGCAGCTTAGAAGCGCCCTACGAGCAGTACTTC
d_gene: -; j_gene: TRBJ2-5; abundance: few; v_gene: TRBV28; CDR3aa: CASSFRGRQETQYF; CDR3nt: TGTGCCAGCAGTTTCAGGGGCAGGCAAGAGACCCAGTACTTC
d_gene: -; j_gene: TRBJ1-2; abundance: many; v_gene: TRBV6-6; CDR3aa: CASSQGNYGYTF; CDR3nt: TGTGCCAGCAGCCAGGGGAACTATGGCTACACCTTC
d_gene: TRBD1; j_gene: TRBJ1-5; abundance: -; v_gene: TRBV24-1; CDR3aa: CATSAQGGPGQPQHF; CDR3nt: TGTGCCACCAGTGCTCAGGGGGGACCAGGGCAGCCCCAGCATTTT
d_gene: -; j_gene: TRBJ2-5; abundance: -; v_gene: TRBV21-1; CDR3aa: CASSKVGLAGGPFRQETQYF; CDR3nt: TGTGCCAGCAGCAAAGTGGGACTAGCGGGAGGACCATTTAGGCAAGAGACCCAGTACTTC
d_gene: -; j_gene: TRBJ1-2; abundance: few; v_gene: TRBV4-3; CDR3aa: CASSQDRANYGYTF; CDR3nt: TGCGCCAGCAGCCAAGACAGGGCCAACTATGGCTACACCTTC
d_gene: -; j_gene: TRBJ2-7; abundance: -; v_gene: TRBV28; CDR3aa: CASNPGHTSYEQYF; CDR3nt: TGTGCCAGCAATCCAGGACACACATCCTACGAGCAGTACTTC
d_gene: TRBD1; j_gene: TRBJ2-3; abundance: few; v_gene: TRBV6-5; CDR3aa: CASSYSGTGSTDTQYF; CDR3nt: TGTGCCAGCAGTTACAGTGGGACAGGGAGCACAGATACGCAGTATTTT